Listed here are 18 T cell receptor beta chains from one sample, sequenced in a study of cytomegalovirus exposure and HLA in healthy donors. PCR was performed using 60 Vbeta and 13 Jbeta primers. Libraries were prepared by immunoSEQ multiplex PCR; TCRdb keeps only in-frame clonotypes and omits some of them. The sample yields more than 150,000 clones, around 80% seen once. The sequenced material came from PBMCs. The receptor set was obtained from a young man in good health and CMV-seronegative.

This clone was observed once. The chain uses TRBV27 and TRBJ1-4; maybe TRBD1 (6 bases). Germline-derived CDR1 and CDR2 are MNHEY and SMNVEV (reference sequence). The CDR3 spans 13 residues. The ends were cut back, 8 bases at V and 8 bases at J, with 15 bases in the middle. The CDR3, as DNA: TGTGCCAGCTCGGACAGCGGAAGAGAAAAACTGTTTTTT. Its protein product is CASSDSGREKLFF.

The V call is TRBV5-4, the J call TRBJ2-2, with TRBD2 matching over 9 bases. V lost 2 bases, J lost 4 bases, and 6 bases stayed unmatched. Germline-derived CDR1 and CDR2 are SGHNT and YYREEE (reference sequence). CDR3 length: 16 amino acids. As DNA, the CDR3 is TGTGCCAGCAGCTTAAGGCTAGCGGGACGCACCGGGGAGCTGTTTTTT. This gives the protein CASSLRLAGRTGELFF.

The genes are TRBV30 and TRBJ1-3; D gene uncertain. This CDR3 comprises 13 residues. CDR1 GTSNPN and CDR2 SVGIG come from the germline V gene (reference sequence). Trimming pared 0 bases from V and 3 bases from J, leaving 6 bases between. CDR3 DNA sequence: TGTGCCTGGAGTGTGGGCAGTGGAAACACCATATATTTT. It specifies CAWSVGSGNTIYF.

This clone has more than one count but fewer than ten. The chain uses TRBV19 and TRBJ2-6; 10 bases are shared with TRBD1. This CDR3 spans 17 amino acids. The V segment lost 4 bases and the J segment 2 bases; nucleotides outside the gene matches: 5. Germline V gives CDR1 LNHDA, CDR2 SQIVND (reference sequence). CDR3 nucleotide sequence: TGTGCCAGTAGTACTGAGACAGGGGGCGCTGGGGCCAACGTCCTGACTTTC. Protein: CASSTETGGAGANVLTF.

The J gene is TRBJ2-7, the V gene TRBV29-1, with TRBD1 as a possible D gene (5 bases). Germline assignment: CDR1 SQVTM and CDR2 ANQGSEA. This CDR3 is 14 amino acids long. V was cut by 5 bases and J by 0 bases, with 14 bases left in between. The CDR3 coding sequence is TGCAGCGTTACCTGGACACTTAGCTCCTACGAGCAGTACTTC. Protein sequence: CSVTWTLSSYEQYF.

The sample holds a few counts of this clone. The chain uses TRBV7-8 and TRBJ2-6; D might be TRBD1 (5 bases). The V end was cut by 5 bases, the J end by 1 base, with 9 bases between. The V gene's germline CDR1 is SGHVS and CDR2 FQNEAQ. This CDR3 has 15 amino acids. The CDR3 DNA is TGTGCCAGCAGCCCGGACATTTCTGGGGCCAACGTCCTGACTTTC. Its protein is CASSPDISGANVLTF.

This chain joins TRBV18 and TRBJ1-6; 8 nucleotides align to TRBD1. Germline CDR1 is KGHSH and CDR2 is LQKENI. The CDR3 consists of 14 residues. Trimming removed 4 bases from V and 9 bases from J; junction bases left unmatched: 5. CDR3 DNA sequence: TGTGCCAGCTCACAGGACAGGGAAGGTTCACCCCTCCACTTT. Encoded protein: CASSQDREGSPLHF.

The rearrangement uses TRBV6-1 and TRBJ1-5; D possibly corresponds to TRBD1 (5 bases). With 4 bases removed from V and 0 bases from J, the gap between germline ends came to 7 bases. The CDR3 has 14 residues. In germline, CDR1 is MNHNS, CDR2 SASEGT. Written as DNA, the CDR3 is TGTGCCAGCAGTGGACAGCATAGCAATCAGCCCCAGCATTTT. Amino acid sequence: CASSGQHSNQPQHF.

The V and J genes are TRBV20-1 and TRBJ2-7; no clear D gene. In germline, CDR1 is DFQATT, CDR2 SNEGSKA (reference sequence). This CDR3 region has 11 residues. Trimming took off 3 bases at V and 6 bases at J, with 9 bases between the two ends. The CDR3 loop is CSARLVREQYF. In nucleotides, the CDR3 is TGCAGTGCTAGGCTAGTTCGCGAGCAGTACTTC.

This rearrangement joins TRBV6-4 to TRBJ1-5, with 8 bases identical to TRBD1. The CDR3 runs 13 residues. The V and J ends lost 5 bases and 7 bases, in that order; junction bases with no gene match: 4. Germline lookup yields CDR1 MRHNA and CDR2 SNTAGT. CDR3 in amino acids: CASSLRQGQPQHF. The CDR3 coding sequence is TGTGCCAGCAGTCTTCGACAGGGGCAGCCCCAGCATTTT.

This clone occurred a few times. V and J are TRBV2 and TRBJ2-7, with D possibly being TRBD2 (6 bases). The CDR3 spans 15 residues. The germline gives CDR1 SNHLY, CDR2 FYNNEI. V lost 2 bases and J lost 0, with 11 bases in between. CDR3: CASSEWRGGSYEQYF. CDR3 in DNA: TGTGCCAGCAGTGAATGGAGGGGAGGCTCCTACGAGCAGTACTTC.

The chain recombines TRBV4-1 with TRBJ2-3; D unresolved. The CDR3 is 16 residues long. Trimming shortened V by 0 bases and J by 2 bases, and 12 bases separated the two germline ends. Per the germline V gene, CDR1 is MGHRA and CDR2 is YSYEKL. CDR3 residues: CASSQDGVPATDTQYF. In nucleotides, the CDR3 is TGCGCCAGCAGCCAAGATGGAGTCCCCGCCACAGATACGCAGTATTTT.

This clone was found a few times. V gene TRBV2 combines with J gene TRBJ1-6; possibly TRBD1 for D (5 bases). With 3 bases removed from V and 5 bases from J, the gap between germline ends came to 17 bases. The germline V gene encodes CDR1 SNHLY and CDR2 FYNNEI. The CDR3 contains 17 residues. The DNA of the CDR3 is TGTGCCAGCAGTGACTCCTGGGGGGGACCAAATAATTCACCCCTCCACTTT. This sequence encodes CASSDSWGGPNNSPLHF.

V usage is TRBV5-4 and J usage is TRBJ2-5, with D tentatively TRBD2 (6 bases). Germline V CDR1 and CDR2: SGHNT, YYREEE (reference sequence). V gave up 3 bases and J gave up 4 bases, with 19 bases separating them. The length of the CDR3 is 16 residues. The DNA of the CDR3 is TGTGCCAGCAGCTCCCCGTACGCGGGGAAACGAGAGACCCAGTACTTC. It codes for CASSSPYAGKRETQYF.

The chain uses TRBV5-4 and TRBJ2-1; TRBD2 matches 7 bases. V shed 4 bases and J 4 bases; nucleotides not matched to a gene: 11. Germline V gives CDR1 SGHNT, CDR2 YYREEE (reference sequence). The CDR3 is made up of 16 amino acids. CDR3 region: CASSIILAEEYNEQFF. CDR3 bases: TGTGCCAGCAGCATAATTCTAGCGGAGGAATACAATGAGCAGTTCTTC.

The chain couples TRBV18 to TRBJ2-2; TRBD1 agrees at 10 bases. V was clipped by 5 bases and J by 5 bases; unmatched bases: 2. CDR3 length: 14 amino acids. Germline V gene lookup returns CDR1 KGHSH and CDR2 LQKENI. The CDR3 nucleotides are TGTGCCAGCTCATTGGGACAGGGGACCGGGGAGCTGTTTTTT. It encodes CASSLGQGTGELFF.

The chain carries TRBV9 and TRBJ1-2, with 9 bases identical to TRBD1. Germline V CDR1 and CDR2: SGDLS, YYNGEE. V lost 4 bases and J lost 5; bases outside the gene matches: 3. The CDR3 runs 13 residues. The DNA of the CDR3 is TGTGCCAGCAGCCCCGGACAGGGGTATGGCTACACCTTC. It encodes CASSPGQGYGYTF.

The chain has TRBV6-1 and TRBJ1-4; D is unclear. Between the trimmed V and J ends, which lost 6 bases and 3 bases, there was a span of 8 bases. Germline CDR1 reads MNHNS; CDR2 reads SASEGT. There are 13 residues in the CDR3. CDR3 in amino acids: CASRRRANEKLFF. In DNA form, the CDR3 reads TGTGCCAGCAGACGTAGAGCTAATGAAAAACTGTTTTTT.